The 27 T cell receptor beta chains below come from one sample, sequenced in a study of cytomegalovirus exposure and HLA in healthy donors. Profiled with immunoSEQ multiplex PCR; TCRdb holds only in-frame clones, not every one. The sample yields 90,000 to 100,000 clones, about 90% seen once. The sample comprised PBMCs. The receptor source for this set is a young man in good health and CMV-seropositive.

The chain employs TRBV7-9 and TRBJ2-1; perhaps TRBD2 as D (5 bases). Germline assignment: CDR1 SEHNR and CDR2 FQNEAQ (reference sequence). The CDR3 spans 14 residues. Trimming stripped 4 bases from V and 6 bases from J, with 13 bases between. The CDR3, as DNA: TGTGCCAGCAGCTCGGAGAGGGTGGGCAATGAGCAGTTCTTC. It specifies CASSSERVGNEQFF.

The V call is TRBV6-5, the J call TRBJ2-7, with 7 bases identical to TRBD1. CDR3 length equals 13 residues. Trimming removed 1 base from V and 6 bases from J; junction bases left unmatched: 3. The germline CDR1 and CDR2 sequences are MNHEY and SVGAGI. In nucleotides, the CDR3 is TGTGCCAGCAGTTACTGGTCAGGGGGCGAGCAGTACTTC. Protein: CASSYWSGGEQYF.

This clone was observed a few times. The chain combines TRBV11-3 with TRBJ2-2; D perhaps matches TRBD2 (6 bases). V lost 0 bases to trimming and J lost 0 bases, with 11 bases between them. The CDR3 runs to 17 residues. Germline-derived CDR1 and CDR2 are SGHNT and YENEEA. CDR3 residues: CASSLDILASNTGELFF. The CDR3 DNA reads TGTGCCAGCAGCTTAGATATTCTAGCGTCGAACACCGGGGAGCTGTTTTTT.

This clone was picked up one time. V gene TRBV5-4 combines with J gene TRBJ2-1; D possibly corresponds to TRBD2 (5 bases). V shed 1 base and J shed 6 bases, with 14 bases lying between them. The V gene's germline CDR1 is SGHNT and CDR2 YYREEE (reference sequence). CDR3 length: 15 residues. The CDR3 DNA is TGTGCCAGCAGCTTGATATCTATCGGGGTCAATGAGCAGTTCTTC. Encoded protein: CASSLISIGVNEQFF. The entire variable domain, with the rest obtained from reference TRBV5-4 and TRBJ2-1, is as follows: ETGVTQSPTHLIKTRGQQVTLRCSSQSGHNTVSWYQQALGQGPQFIFQYYREEENGRGNFPPRFSGLQFPNYSSELNVNALELDDSALYLCASSLISIGVNEQFFGPGTRLTVL.

The CDR3 sequence: CASSLSREGAVDTQYF. The CDR3 DNA sequence: TGTGCCAGCAGCTTGAGTCGCGAGGGGGCGGTGGATACGCAGTATTTT. The rearrangement joins TRBV5-4 to TRBJ2-3, with 7 bases identical to TRBD1. V was clipped by 1 base and J by 6 bases; unmatched bases: 11. Germline CDR1 SGHNT, CDR2 YYREEE (reference sequence). The CDR3 runs 16 residues.

This chain connects TRBV6-4 to TRBJ2-3; D is unresolved. Per germline, CDR1 MRHNA and CDR2 SNTAGT. CDR3 size: 13 residues. Trimming stripped 4 bases from V and 0 bases from J, with 5 bases between. CDR3 residues: CASSVESTDTQYF. CDR3 nucleotide sequence: TGTGCCAGCAGTGTCGAGAGCACAGATACGCAGTATTTT.

The chain recombines TRBV15 with TRBJ2-6; D gene uncertain. Germline lookup yields CDR1 LNHNV and CDR2 YYDKDF (reference sequence). The length of the CDR3 is 16 residues. Trimming left V 6 bases short and J 0 bases short, with 12 bases between. The CDR3 DNA is TGTGCCACCAGTGGTCAACGGAGCTCTGGGGCCAACGTCCTGACTTTC. As protein: CATSGQRSSGANVLTF.

This clone was detected a few times. The CDR3 nucleotides read TGCAGCGTTGACAATTATGGCTACACCTTC. Translating gives CSVDNYGYTF. The chain joins TRBV29-1 to TRBJ1-2; no firm D call. V dropped 3 bases and J dropped 5 bases, with 4 bases sitting between them. Germline loops: CDR1 SQVTM, CDR2 ANQGSEA. The CDR3 is 10 residues long.

The rearrangement links TRBV19 to TRBJ2-2; 8 positions match TRBD2. With V trimmed by 4 bases and J by 5 bases, 9 bases remained unmatched. CDR1 is LNHDA, CDR2 SQIVND, per germline (reference sequence). This CDR3 has 16 amino acids. CDR3 sequence reads: CASSTRGPGGTGELFF. CDR3 DNA: TGTGCCAGTAGTACCAGGGGACCGGGGGGGACCGGGGAGCTGTTTTTT.

The chain employs TRBV15 and TRBJ2-7; the match to TRBD1 covers 7 bases. V was clipped by 0 bases and J by 2 bases; unmatched bases: 4. The CDR3 totals 15 residues. Germline CDR1 LNHNV, CDR2 YYDKDF (reference sequence). The CDR3 spells CATSRDSDRAYEQYF. CDR3 DNA: TGTGCCACCAGCAGAGACAGTGACAGGGCCTACGAGCAGTACTTC.

The rearrangement uses TRBV5-1 and TRBJ2-7; 10 nucleotides line up with TRBD2. The CDR3 runs 14 residues. Trimming removed 4 bases from V and 4 bases from J; junction bases left unmatched: 5. Germline-derived CDR1 and CDR2 are SGHRS and YFSETQ. The CDR3 DNA is TGCGCCAGCAGCAAAGGGACTAGCGAGTACGAGCAGTACTTC. This codes for CASSKGTSEYEQYF.

This clone is medium-sized within its sample. The chain joins TRBV28 to TRBJ1-2; no firm D call. This CDR3 has 12 residues. Germline CDR1 reads MDHEN; CDR2 reads SYDVKM. Trimming pared 8 bases from V and 2 bases from J, leaving 9 bases between. CDR3 region: CASQTGNYGYTF. The CDR3 DNA sequence: TGTGCCAGCCAAACGGGGAACTATGGCTACACCTTC.

The sample holds a few counts of this clone. The rearrangement uses TRBV27 and TRBJ1-4; possible D gene TRBD1, 6 bases. Germline-derived CDR1 and CDR2 are MNHEY and SMNVEV (reference sequence). The CDR3 length is 14 residues. Trimming shortened V by 3 bases and J by 7 bases, and 12 bases separated the two germline ends. Here the CDR3 DNA reads TGTGCCAGCAGTTTCAGGGGAGGGTTTGAAAAACTGTTTTTT. Its protein is CASSFRGGFEKLFF.

This chain joins TRBV7-2 and TRBJ2-7; TRBD2 aligns across 12 bases. The length of the CDR3 is 17 residues. V dropped 3 bases and J dropped 3; count of bases not matched to a gene: 9. Per germline, CDR1 SGHTA and CDR2 FQGNSA. CDR3 coding DNA: TGTGCCAGCAGCTTTCGTCCATCGACTAGCGGGAGCTACGAGCAGTACTTC. Its protein is CASSFRPSTSGSYEQYF.

V gene TRBV7-9 combines with J gene TRBJ2-2, with D possibly being TRBD1 (5 bases). This CDR3 has 16 residues. Germline assignment: CDR1 SEHNR and CDR2 FQNEAQ (reference sequence). V dropped 3 bases and J dropped 5 bases, with 16 bases sitting between them. This CDR3 is CASSFLLQGWTGELFF. The CDR3 DNA sequence: TGTGCCAGCAGCTTTCTATTGCAGGGTTGGACCGGGGAGCTGTTTTTT.

J is TRBJ1-5 and V is TRBV2; D not resolved. V was pared by 10 bases and J by 5 bases, with 12 bases between. This CDR3 is 12 amino acids long. Germline V CDR1 and CDR2: SNHLY, FYNNEI. CDR3 region: CATDSRDQPQHF. In nucleotides, the CDR3 is TGTGCCACAGACTCGAGGGATCAGCCCCAGCATTTT.

This rearrangement joins TRBV15 to TRBJ2-7, with D maybe TRBD2 (7 bases). Germline lookup yields CDR1 LNHNV and CDR2 YYDKDF (reference sequence). The CDR3 contains 18 residues. The V gene lost 4 bases and the J gene lost 1 base, with 23 bases spanning the gap. The CDR3 protein is CATSTTGRFGGRSYEQYF. Here the CDR3 DNA reads TGTGCCACCAGCACCACCGGGCGGTTCGGGGGGCGATCCTACGAGCAGTACTTC.

The genes are TRBV27 and TRBJ1-2, with D perhaps TRBD1 (5 bases). Looked up from germline, CDR1 is MNHEY and CDR2 is SMNVEV (reference sequence). The CDR3 sequence is 13 residues long. Trimming left V 2 bases short and J 6 bases short, with 10 bases between. The CDR3 nucleotides read TGTGCCAGCAGTTTACAGGGTTATAATGGCTACACCTTC. Amino acid sequence: CASSLQGYNGYTF.

The chain recombines TRBV4-1 with TRBJ2-5; maybe TRBD1 (6 bases). The CDR3 is made up of 15 amino acids. V lost 3 bases and J lost 4, with 15 bases in between. Germline V gives CDR1 MGHRA, CDR2 YSYEKL. The DNA for the CDR3 is TGCGCCAGCAGCCAGGTAGCAGGGGCCAGAGAGACCCAGTACTTC. Encoded protein: CASSQVAGARETQYF.

This clone was seen a single time. J is TRBJ2-1 and V is TRBV11-3; TRBD2 matches at 9 bases. With 6 bases clipped from V and 8 bases from J, the junction kept 14 bases outside the gene matches. Germline CDR1 is SGHNT and CDR2 is YENEEA. The CDR3 consists of 16 residues. The CDR3 protein is CASSFNLGSGSDEQFF. The CDR3 DNA follows: TGTGCCAGCAGTTTCAACCTGGGTAGCGGGAGCGATGAGCAGTTCTTC.

In its sample, this clone was seen a few times. The chain links TRBV2 to TRBJ1-2; TRBD1 might be the D (6 bases). Trimming left V 9 bases short and J 1 base short, with 12 bases between. Germline V gives CDR1 SNHLY, CDR2 FYNNEI. The CDR3 runs to 13 residues. The CDR3 nucleotides are TGTGCCAGTCTGCAGGGGTTTAACTATGGCTACACCTTC. Its protein product is CASLQGFNYGYTF.

The chain combines TRBV20-1 with TRBJ2-3; D unclear. Germline V gene lookup returns CDR1 DFQATT and CDR2 SNEGSKA (reference sequence). V lost 5 bases, J lost 2 bases, and 5 bases lay in between. The CDR3 has 11 amino acids. The CDR3 nucleotides are TGCAGTGCTTTGTACACAGATACGCAGTATTTT. Translating gives CSALYTDTQYF.

The chain links TRBV11-3 to TRBJ1-5, with no clear D. This CDR3 is 16 amino acids long. The V end was cut by 0 bases, the J end by 4 bases, with 13 bases between. Per the germline V gene, CDR1 is SGHNT and CDR2 is YENEEA. The CDR3 loop is CASSLEVGWSNQPQHF. For the CDR3, the DNA is TGTGCCAGCAGCTTAGAAGTGGGCTGGTCAAATCAGCCCCAGCATTTT.

The chain couples TRBV7-2 to TRBJ1-1; 8 positions agree with TRBD1. The CDR3 covers 16 residues. J was trimmed by 0 bases and V by 2 bases; bases with no gene match: 5. Germline lookup yields CDR1 SGHTA and CDR2 FQGNSA. In DNA form, the CDR3 reads TGTGCCAGCAGCTTAATGTCAGGGGGCCTGAACACTGAAGCTTTCTTT. This gives the protein CASSLMSGGLNTEAFF.

The chain is built from TRBV19 and TRBJ1-5; the D gene is possibly TRBD1 (5 bases). Trimming removed 3 bases from V and 7 bases from J, with 19 bases in between. Germline CDR1 is LNHDA and CDR2 is SQIVND (reference sequence). The CDR3 is 16 amino acids. This chain's CDR3 is CASSMGGRAGEQPQHF. As DNA, the CDR3 is TGTGCCAGTAGTATGGGGGGACGGGCGGGGGAACAGCCCCAGCATTTT. The full variable domain, rest sourced from reference TRBV19 and TRBJ1-5, is DGGITQSPKYLFRKEGQNVTLSCEQNLNHDAMYWYRQDPGQGLRLIYYSQIVNDFQKGDIAEGYSVSREKKESFPLTVTSAQKNPTAFYLCASSMGGRAGEQPQHFGDGTRLSIL.

The chain carries TRBV4-3 and TRBJ2-7; 7 bases line up with TRBD2. V lost 1 base, J lost 1 base, and 13 bases stayed unmatched. The germline V gene has CDR1 LGHNA and CDR2 YSLEER. This CDR3 contains 18 residues. This CDR3 reads CASSQGLVRDYPSYEQYF. The CDR3 region has the DNA TGCGCCAGCAGCCAAGGCTTAGTCCGGGACTACCCGTCCTACGAGCAGTACTTC.

This clone has a single count. The same CDR3 can be traced to other DNA sequences in this sample. The chain combines TRBV11-2 with TRBJ2-7; D may be TRBD1 (5 bases). CDR3 length: 13 residues. Germline V CDR1 and CDR2: SGHAT, FQNNGV. V lost 1 base to trimming and J lost 1 base, with 5 bases between them. In DNA form, the CDR3 reads TGTGCCAGCAGCTTAGGACAGTCCTACGAGCAGTACTTC. Amino acids: CASSLGQSYEQYF.